Below, one T cell receptor (beta chain) is given with its context. The antigen is unknown. It was from alopecia areata patients that lesional scalp punch biopsies and peripheral blood were collected. PBMCs were stained for CD3, CD4 and CD8, and CD4+ and CD8+ T cells were sorted. In each case, RNA was isolated and then reverse transcribed into cDNA as the sequencing template. Assay used: immunoSEQ multiplex PCR; TCRdb lists only in-frame clones, some missing. Among some 120,000 clones listed, 58% were seen once. The data were taken from a study of CD8+ T cells in alopecia areata. Broader study findings: When scalp samples are sequenced, resident alphabeta T cells of normal skin are also captured. Shared TCR sequences were less clear between patients than in mice, possibly partly from HLA diversity.

This clonotype was obtained from a human donor with alopecia areata. The starting material was CD4+ T cells sorted from blood, obtained at week 0.

The CDR3 DNA follows: TGTGCCAGCAGTGAATCGGGGGGGAGAGGCTACGAGCAGTACTTC. Translation gives CASSESGGRGYEQYF. V and J are TRBV6-1 and TRBJ2-7, with 8 bases identical to TRBD2. V shed 2 bases and J 3 bases; nucleotides not matched to a gene: 6. CDR3 length: 15 amino acids. Germline CDR1 MNHNS, CDR2 SASEGT.